Here is one T cell receptor (beta chain) with its context. These data come from a study of cytomegalovirus exposure and HLA in healthy donors. It was with 60 Vbeta and 13 Jbeta primers that the PCR ran. Profiled with immunoSEQ multiplex PCR; TCRdb holds only in-frame clones, not every one. The sample comprises around 99,000 clones, over 55% of which are singletons, and roughly 6.3% rests with the top ten. The germline V gene has CDR1 MNHEY and CDR2 SMNVEV (reference sequence). This CDR3 is 17 amino acids long. V lost 5 bases to trimming and J lost 2 bases; unmatched junction nucleotides: 14. This clonotype was sampled from a woman under 40 in good health and CMV-seronegative. V usage is TRBV27 and J usage is TRBJ2-7, with 8 nucleotides matching TRBD1. Sequences were obtained from PBMCs. As DNA, the CDR3 is TGTGCCAGCAGTCCCGGACGGTCTGTGACAGGGGCCTACGAGCAGTACTTC. It encodes CASSPGRSVTGAYEQYF.